Reported below is one T cell receptor (beta chain). Germline V gives CDR1 MDHEN, CDR2 SYDVKM. CDR3 length: 13 residues. This entry comes from a study of CXCR3-negative and CXCR3-positive naive CD8 T cells. UMI-labeled 5' RACE TRB cDNA libraries were prepared from the cells. Reprocessing the 5' RACE reads, TCRdb reports a single entry for every CDR3 protein and omits DNA. This sample contains some 66,000 distinct CDR3 sequences. Material: naive CXCR3- CD8+ T cells from blood. Subset noted: CD45RO-CCR7+CD27+CD95- naive CD8+ T cells lacking CXCR3 (TNR3-). The clonotype originates from a human donor in good health. Some clones in this sample may be carry-over from other donors' samples. The V gene is TRBV28, the J gene TRBJ2-1; TCRdb selects TRBD2, and the lack of DNA leaves this call unchecked. The CDR3 sequence is CASSFMASGTISF.